A selection of T cell receptor beta chains follows, all from one sample in a study of cytomegalovirus exposure and HLA in healthy donors. The data were produced by immunoSEQ multiplex PCR, yet TCRdb's version contains in-frame clones alone and is incomplete. This table holds 60,000 to 70,000 clones, 80% found once. Sample: PBMCs. These receptors were obtained from a woman aged 30 to 39 in good health and CMV-seronegative. CDR3s include the opening cysteine and the closing phenylalanine or tryptophan. Each record gives: CDR3 length, clone size, D gene, V gene, J gene, CDR3 protein, CDR3 DNA. D genes are given only for firm matches. Not all rows give a size; the values are once, few, many and, for expanded clones, a class.

>13|-|-|TRBV30|TRBJ2-7
CAWSVLDSGEQYF
TGTGCCTGGAGTGTTCTGGATTCGGGGGAGCAGTACTTC
>14|-|-|TRBV30|TRBJ2-3
CAWRKGLRGDTQYF
TGTGCCTGGAGAAAGGGACTGCGAGGGGATACGCAGTATTTT
>17|-|TRBD1|TRBV7-9|TRBJ1-3
CASSSTTGGEIGNTIYF
TGTGCCAGCAGCTCCACGACAGGGGGAGAGATTGGAAACACCATATATTTT
>14|-|TRBD1|TRBV29-1|TRBJ2-3
CSVTGSKNEDTQYF
TGCAGCGTGACAGGGTCGAAAAACGAAGATACGCAGTATTTT
>15|-|TRBD1|TRBV7-2|TRBJ1-5
CASSPGQGSNQPQHF
TGTGCCAGCAGCCCGGGACAGGGTAGCAATCAGCCCCAGCATTTT
>15|-|-|TRBV18|TRBJ1-4
CASSPQGQLGEKLFF
TGTGCCAGCTCACCCCAGGGACAACTAGGTGAAAAACTGTTTTTT
>15|-|TRBD1|TRBV7-9|TRBJ2-7
CASSSRTGGGDEQYF
TGTGCCAGCAGCTCCCGGACAGGGGGAGGCGACGAGCAGTACTTC
>12|once|-|TRBV18|TRBJ2-7
CASSPEGREQYF
TGTGCCAGCTCACCAGAGGGAAGGGAGCAGTACTTC
>14|-|TRBD1|TRBV7-2|TRBJ2-7
CASSLGDRVYEQYF
TGTGCCAGCAGCTTAGGGGACAGGGTCTACGAGCAGTACTTC
>15|-|TRBD1|TRBV28|TRBJ2-2
CASRSGQGRSGELFF
TGTGCCAGCAGATCGGGACAGGGACGGTCCGGGGAGCTGTTTTTT
>14|-|TRBD1|TRBV29-1|TRBJ2-7
CSVGTGLTSYEQYF
TGCAGCGTTGGGACAGGACTGACATCCTACGAGCAGTACTTC
>14|-|TRBD1|TRBV7-2|TRBJ1-2
CASKIKGARGGYTF
TGTGCCAGCAAGATTAAGGGGGCGCGAGGCGGCTACACCTTC
>12|-|-|TRBV6-5|TRBJ1-1
CASSYDLSEAFF
TGTGCCAGCAGTTACGATTTGAGTGAAGCTTTCTTT
>15|-|-|TRBV7-9|TRBJ2-3
CASSLAGRVTDTQYF
TGTGCCAGCAGTTTGGCCGGGCGGGTCACAGATACGCAGTATTTT
>13|-|-|TRBV29-1|TRBJ2-2
CSHGGGNTGELFF
TGCAGCCACGGGGGAGGGAACACCGGGGAGCTGTTTTTT
>16|-|-|TRBV7-2|TRBJ1-2
CASSLDYIGSLYGYTF
TGTGCCAGCAGCTTAGATTACATCGGGTCTCTCTATGGCTACACCTTC
>12|-|-|TRBV29-1|TRBJ1-2
CSEGRGGYGYTF
TGCAGCGAGGGCCGAGGGGGCTATGGCTACACCTTC
>15|-|TRBD2|TRBV7-7|TRBJ2-7
CASSLAASGSYEQYF
TGTGCTAGCAGCTTAGCGGCTAGCGGGAGCTACGAGCAGTACTTC
>16|once|TRBD2|TRBV5-4|TRBJ2-3
CASSRLAGGSTDTQYF
TGTGCCAGCAGCCGACTAGCGGGGGGGAGCACAGATACGCAGTATTTT
>16|-|TRBD1|TRBV7-9|TRBJ1-3
CASSHQGGAGGNTIYF
TGTGCCAGCAGCCACCAAGGGGGCGCGGGAGGAAACACCATATATTTT
>17|-|TRBD1|TRBV4-3|TRBJ1-2
CASSQGLVGQGDYGYTF
TGCGCCAGCAGCCAAGGTCTAGTTGGACAGGGCGACTATGGCTACACCTTC
>11|-|-|TRBV30|TRBJ1-2
CALRQFYGYTF
TGTGCCTTGAGACAGTTCTATGGCTACACCTTC
>12|-|-|TRBV15|TRBJ2-7
CATSRDGELLSF
TGTGCCACCAGCAGAGACGGGGAGCTATTGAGCTTC
>15|-|TRBD2|TRBV7-2|TRBJ2-3
CASSGRASSTDTQYF
TGTGCCAGCAGCGGGAGGGCTTCTAGCACAGATACGCAGTATTTT
>17|-|-|TRBV30|TRBJ2-2
CAWTYLGGTGNTGELFF
TGTGCCTGGACCTACTTGGGGGGGACAGGGAACACCGGGGAGCTGTTTTTT